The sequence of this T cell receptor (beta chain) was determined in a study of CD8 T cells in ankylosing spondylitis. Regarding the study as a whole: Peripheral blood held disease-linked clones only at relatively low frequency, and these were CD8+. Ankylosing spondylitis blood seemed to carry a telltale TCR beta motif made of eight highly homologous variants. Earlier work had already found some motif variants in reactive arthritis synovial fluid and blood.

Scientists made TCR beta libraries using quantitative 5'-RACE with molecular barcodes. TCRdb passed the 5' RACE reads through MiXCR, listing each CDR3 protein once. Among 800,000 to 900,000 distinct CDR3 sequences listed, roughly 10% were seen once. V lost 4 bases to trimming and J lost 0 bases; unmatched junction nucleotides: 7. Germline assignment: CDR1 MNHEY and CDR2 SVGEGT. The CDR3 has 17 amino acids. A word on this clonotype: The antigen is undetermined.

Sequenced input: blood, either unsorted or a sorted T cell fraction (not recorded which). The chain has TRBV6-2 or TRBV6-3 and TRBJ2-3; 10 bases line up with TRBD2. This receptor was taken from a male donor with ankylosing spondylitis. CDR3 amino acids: CASSFPRTSGSTDTQYF. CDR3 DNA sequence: TGTGCCAGCAGTTTCCCTCGGACTAGCGGAAGCACAGATACGCAGTATTTT.